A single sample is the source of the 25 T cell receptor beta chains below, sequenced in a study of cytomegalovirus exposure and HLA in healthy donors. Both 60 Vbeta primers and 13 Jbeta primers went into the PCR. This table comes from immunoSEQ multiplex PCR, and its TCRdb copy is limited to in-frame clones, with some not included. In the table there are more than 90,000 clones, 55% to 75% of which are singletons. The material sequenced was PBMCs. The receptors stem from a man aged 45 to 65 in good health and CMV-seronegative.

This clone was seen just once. The CDR3 region is CASKGGTNEKLFF. CDR3 DNA: TGTGCCAGCAAGGGAGGAACTAATGAAAAACTGTTTTTT. The chain combines TRBV7-6 with TRBJ1-4, with D unresolved. Trimming shortened V by 7 bases and J by 1 base, and 7 bases separated the two germline ends. CDR3 size: 13 residues. Germline loops: CDR1 SGHVS, CDR2 FNYEAQ.

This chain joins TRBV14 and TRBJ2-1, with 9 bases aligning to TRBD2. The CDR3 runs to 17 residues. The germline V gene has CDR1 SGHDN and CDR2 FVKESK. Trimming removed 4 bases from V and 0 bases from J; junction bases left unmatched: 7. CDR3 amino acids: CASSPTQGLASYNEQFF. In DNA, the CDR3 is TGTGCCAGCAGCCCGACCCAGGGACTAGCCTCCTACAATGAGCAGTTCTTC.

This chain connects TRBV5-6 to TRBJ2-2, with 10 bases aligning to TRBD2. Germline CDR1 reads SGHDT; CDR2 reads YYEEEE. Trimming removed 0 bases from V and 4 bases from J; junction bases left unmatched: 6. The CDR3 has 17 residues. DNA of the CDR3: TGTGCCAGCAGCTTGGCCGCTAGCGGGAGCGGCACCGGGGAGCTGTTTTTT. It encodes CASSLAASGSGTGELFF.

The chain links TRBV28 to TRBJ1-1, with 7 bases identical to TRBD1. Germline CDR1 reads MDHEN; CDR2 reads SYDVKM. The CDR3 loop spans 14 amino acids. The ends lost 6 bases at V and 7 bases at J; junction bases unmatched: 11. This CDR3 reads CASRTYRGGNEAFF. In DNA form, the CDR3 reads TGTGCCAGCAGGACTTACAGGGGCGGAAATGAAGCTTTCTTT.

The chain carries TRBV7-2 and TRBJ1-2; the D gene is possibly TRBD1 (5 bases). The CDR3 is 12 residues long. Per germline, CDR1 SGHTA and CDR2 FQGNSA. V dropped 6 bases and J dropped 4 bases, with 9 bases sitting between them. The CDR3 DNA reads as TGTGCCAGCAGTCGGGACTCCTATGGCTACACCTTC. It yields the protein CASSRDSYGYTF.

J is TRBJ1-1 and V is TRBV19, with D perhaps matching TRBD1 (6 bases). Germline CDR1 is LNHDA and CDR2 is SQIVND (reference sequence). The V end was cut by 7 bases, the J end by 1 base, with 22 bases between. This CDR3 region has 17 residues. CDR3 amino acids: CASTFTQGSRRNTEAFF. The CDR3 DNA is TGTGCCAGTACGTTCACTCAGGGGTCCAGGAGGAACACTGAAGCTTTCTTT.

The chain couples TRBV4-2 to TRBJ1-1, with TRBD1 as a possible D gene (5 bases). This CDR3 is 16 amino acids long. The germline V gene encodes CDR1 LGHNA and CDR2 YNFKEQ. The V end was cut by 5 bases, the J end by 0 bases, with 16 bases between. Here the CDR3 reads CASSSISRGMNTEAFF. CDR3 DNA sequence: TGTGCCAGCAGCTCCATATCCCGGGGGATGAACACTGAAGCTTTCTTT.

DNA for the CDR3: TGTGCCAGCGTCGGAGGGTTTCGCAACTATGGCTACACCTTC. Amino acid sequence: CASVGGFRNYGYTF. This chain connects TRBV18 to TRBJ1-2; the D is unclear. V dropped 8 bases and J dropped 2 bases, with 15 bases sitting between them. Germline loops: CDR1 KGHSH, CDR2 LQKENI. The CDR3 runs 14 residues.

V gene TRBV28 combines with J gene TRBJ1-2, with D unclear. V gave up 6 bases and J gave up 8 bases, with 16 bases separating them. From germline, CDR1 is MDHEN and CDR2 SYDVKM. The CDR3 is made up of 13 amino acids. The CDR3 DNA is TGTGCCAGCAGCCCCTCGGCCGCGGGAGGCTACACCTTC. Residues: CASSPSAAGGYTF.

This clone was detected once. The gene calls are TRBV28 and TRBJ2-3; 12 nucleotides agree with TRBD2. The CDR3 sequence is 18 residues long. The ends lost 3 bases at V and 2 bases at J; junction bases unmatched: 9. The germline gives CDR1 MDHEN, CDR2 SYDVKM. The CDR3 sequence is CASSLGLAGLGNTDTQYF. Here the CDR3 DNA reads TGTGCCAGCAGTTTGGGACTAGCGGGTCTTGGGAACACAGATACGCAGTATTTT.

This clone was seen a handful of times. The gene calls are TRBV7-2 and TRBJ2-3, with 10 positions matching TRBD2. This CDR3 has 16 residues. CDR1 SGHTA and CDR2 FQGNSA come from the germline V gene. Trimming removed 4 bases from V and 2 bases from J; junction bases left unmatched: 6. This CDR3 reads CASSSRAGGDTDTQYF. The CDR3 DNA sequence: TGTGCCAGCAGCTCCCGAGCGGGAGGGGACACAGATACGCAGTATTTT.

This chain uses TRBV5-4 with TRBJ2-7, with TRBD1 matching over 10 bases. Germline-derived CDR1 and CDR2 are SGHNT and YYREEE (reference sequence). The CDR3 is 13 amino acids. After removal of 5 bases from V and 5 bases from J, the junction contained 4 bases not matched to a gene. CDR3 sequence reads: CASRWGQGNEQYF. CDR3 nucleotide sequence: TGTGCCAGCAGATGGGGACAGGGGAACGAGCAGTACTTC.

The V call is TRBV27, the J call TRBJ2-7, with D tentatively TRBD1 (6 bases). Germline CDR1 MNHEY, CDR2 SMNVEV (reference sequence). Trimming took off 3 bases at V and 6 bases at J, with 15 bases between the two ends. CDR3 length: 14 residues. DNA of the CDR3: TGTGCCAGCAGTTTGGAAAAACAGGGTCTCGAGCAGTACTTC. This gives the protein CASSLEKQGLEQYF.

In DNA form, the CDR3 reads TGTGCCGGACGGACAGGGCATTTCACCGGGGAGCTGTTTTTT. Encoded protein: CAGRTGHFTGELFF. The chain joins TRBV2 to TRBJ2-2, with 8 nucleotides matching TRBD1. The CDR3 runs 14 residues. CDR1 and CDR2 from the germline V gene are SNHLY and FYNNEI. Trimming removed 11 bases from V and 4 bases from J; junction bases left unmatched: 9.

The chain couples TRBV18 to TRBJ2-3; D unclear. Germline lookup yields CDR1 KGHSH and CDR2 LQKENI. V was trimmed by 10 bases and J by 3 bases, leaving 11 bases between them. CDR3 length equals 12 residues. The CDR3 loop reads CATESSTDTQYF. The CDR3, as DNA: TGTGCCACGGAGTCGTCAACAGATACGCAGTATTTT. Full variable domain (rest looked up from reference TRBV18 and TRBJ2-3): NAGVMQNPRHLVRRRGQEARLRCSPMKGHSHVYWYRQLPEEGLKFMVYLQKENIIDESGMPKERFSAEFPKEGPSILRIQQVVRGDSAAYFCATESSTDTQYFGPGTRLTVL.

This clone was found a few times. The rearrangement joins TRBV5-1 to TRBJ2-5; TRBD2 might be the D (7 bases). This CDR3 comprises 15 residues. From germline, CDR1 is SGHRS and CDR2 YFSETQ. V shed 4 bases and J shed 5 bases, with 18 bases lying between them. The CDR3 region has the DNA TGCGCCAGCAGCCCAGAAGGGGGGGTCGTGGAGACCCAGTACTTC. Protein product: CASSPEGGVVETQYF.

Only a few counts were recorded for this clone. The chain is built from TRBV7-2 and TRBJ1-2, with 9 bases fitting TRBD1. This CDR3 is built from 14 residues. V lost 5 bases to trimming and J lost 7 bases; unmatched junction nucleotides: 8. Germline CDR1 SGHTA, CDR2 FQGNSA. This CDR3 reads CASSEDRTGVGYTF. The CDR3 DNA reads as TGTGCCAGCAGCGAGGACCGGACAGGGGTTGGCTACACCTTC.

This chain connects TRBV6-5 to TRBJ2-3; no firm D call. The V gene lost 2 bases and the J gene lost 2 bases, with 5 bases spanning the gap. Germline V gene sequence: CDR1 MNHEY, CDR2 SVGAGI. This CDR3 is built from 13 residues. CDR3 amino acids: CASSYVNTDTQYF. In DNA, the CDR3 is TGTGCCAGCAGTTACGTTAACACAGATACGCAGTATTTT.

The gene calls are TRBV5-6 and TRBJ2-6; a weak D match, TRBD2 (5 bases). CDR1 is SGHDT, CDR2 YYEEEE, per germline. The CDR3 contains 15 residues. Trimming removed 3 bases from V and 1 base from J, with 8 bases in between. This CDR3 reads CASSSGDSGANVLTF. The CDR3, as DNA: TGTGCCAGCAGCTCCGGGGATTCTGGGGCCAACGTCCTGACTTTC.

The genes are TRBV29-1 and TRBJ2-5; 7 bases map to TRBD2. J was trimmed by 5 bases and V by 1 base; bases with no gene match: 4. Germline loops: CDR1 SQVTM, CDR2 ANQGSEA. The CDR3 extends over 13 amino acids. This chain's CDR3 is CSVEGGRGETQYF. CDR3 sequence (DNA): TGCAGCGTTGAAGGCGGGAGAGGTGAGACCCAGTACTTC.

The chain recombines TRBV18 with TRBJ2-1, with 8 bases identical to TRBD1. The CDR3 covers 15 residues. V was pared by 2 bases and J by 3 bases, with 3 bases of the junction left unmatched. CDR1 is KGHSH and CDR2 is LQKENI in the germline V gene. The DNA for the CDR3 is TGTGCCAGCTCACCAGGACAGGGCATCTACAATGAGCAGTTCTTC. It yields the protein CASSPGQGIYNEQFF. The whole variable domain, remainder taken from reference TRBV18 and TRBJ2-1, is NAGVMQNPRHLVRRRGQEARLRCSPMKGHSHVYWYRQLPEEGLKFMVYLQKENIIDESGMPKERFSAEFPKEGPSILRIQQVVRGDSAAYFCASSPGQGIYNEQFFGPGTRLTVL.

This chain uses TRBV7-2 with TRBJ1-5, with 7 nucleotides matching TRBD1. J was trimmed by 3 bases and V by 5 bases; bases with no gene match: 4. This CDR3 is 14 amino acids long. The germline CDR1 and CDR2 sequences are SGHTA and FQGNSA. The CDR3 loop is CASSHDRVNQPQHF. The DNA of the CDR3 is TGTGCCAGCAGCCATGACAGGGTCAATCAGCCCCAGCATTTT.

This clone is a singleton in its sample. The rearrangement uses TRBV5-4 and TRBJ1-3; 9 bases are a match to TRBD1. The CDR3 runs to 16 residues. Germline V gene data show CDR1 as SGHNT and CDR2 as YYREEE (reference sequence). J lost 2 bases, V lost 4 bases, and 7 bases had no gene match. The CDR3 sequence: CASSVGGQGTGNTIYF. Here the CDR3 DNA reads TGTGCCAGCAGCGTTGGAGGACAGGGGACTGGAAACACCATATATTTT.

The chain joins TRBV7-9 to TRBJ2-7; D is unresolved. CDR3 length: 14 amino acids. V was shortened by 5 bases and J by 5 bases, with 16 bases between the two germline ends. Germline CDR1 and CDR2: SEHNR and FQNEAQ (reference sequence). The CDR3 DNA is TGTGCCAGCAGCCCCCCGGGTCTAGGCGACGAGCAGTACTTC. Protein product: CASSPPGLGDEQYF.

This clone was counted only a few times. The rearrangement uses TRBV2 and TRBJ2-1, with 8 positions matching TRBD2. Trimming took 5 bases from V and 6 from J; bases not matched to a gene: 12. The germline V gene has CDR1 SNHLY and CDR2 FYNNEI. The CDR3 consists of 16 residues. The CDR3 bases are TGTGCCAGCAGTCCGCGAACGGGGGGGCTTATCAATGAGCAGTTCTTC. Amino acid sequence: CASSPRTGGLINEQFF.